This T cell receptor (beta chain) was retrieved from a study of OX40 agonist ivuxolimab in advanced cancers. Background on the whole study: Ivuxolimab was a fully human IgG2 agonistic monoclonal antibody targeting the costimulatory receptor OX40 (CD134). Patients were allowed to have had prior anti-PD-1, anti-PD-L1 or anti-CTLA-4 therapy, and 40% of the dose-escalation patients had been treated with checkpoint inhibitors. Intravenous ivuxolimab was administered to patients every 2 weeks at six dose levels: 0.01, 0.1, 0.3, 1.5, 3 and 10 mg/kg. The dose-escalation cohort was roughly 80% male with a mean age of around 62 years, ranging from roughly 20 to 85. Partial responses were achieved by three dose-escalation patients, of whom one had hepatocellular carcinoma and two had cutaneous melanoma. The monotherapy dose-escalation portion (N of about 50 patients) of the phase I ivuxolimab trial is reported in the paper. Peripheral TCRbeta sequencing aimed to test whether ivuxolimab altered TCR sequence diversity and caused clonal T-cell expansion. Among the approximately 50 dose-escalation patients, around 19 had hepatocellular carcinoma, roughly 15 melanoma, 9 renal cell carcinoma and 9 head and neck cancer.

Of note for this clone: Its antigen specificity is not known. Base qualities are not provided; no much larger clone lies one nucleotide away.

Genomic DNA was extracted from sorted cells for sequencing of the TCRbeta CDR3 region. TCRbeta CDR3 regions were sequenced using the immunoSEQ Assay. TCRdb mirrors the immuneACCESS table, restricted to in-frame sequences. Some clones are absent from its copies; in checked studies, under half trace to an unresolved V gene, and the reason for the others is unknown. The sample has more than 60,000 clones on record, about 86% of them singletons. The top ten clones comprise almost 4.5% of the sample. What the work shows at the level of the full study, not this receptor alone: On average, CD8+ T cells showed more expanded clones than CD4+ T cells after ivuxolimab. At doses of 0.1 to 3.0 mg/kg, clonal expansion of both CD4+ and CD8+ T cells in blood was seen between baseline and week 6. Low levels of normalized T-cell clonal expansion were also shown by some nonresponding patients. Partial responders in the 0.1-3.0 mg/kg groups had among the lowest normalized peripheral clonal expansion, especially among CD8+ T cells. Antigen specificity was not determined for the clonally expanded peripheral T cells.

From its cysteine to its phenylalanine, the CDR3 spans 14 amino acids. Only the CDR3 DNA is retained, 42 bases long and in frame from the first base. V and J are truncated by 2 bases and 6 bases respectively, leaving an intervening sequence of 14 bases. From the germline V gene, CDR1 is MNHNS and CDR2 is SASEGT. Patients with a history of autoimmune disease or receiving systemic immunosuppression were excluded from the trial. Peripheral blood for TCR sequencing was drawn from every dose cohort at baseline, at cycle 4 day 1 and at cycle 7 day 1. Samples came from an open-label, multicenter, first-in-human phase I dose-escalation trial of ivuxolimab. Adults with locally advanced or metastatic melanoma, renal cell carcinoma, hepatocellular carcinoma or head and neck squamous cell carcinoma were enrolled in the trial. Before TCR sequencing, CD4+ T cells and CD8+ T cells were sorted from peripheral blood as separate populations.

The sample was CD4+ or CD8+ T cells sorted from blood, taken in a trial of the OX40 agonist ivuxolimab. The receptor's source is an adult with an advanced solid tumor such as melanoma, head and neck, liver or kidney cancer. The sequence joins TRBV6-1 to TRBJ2-7; a confident D gene designation cannot be given. CDR3 protein: CASSETRSDSEQYF. The nucleotide sequence reads as follows: TGTGCCAGCAGTGAAACAAGATCTGATTCCGAGCAGTACTTC.